This T cell receptor beta chain was sequenced during a study of long-term antiretroviral therapy in people with HIV. immunoSEQ v3.0 was run at survey level. Some clones are missing from TCRdb's copy, which holds only in-frame ones; the method was immunoSEQ multiplex PCR. Of around 16,000 clones listed, around 87% are singletons. The germline V gene encodes CDR1 MRHNA and CDR2 SNTAGT. J was trimmed by 3 bases and V by 6 bases; bases with no gene match: 5. The CDR3 consists of 15 residues. For each donor, at least one pre-ART and at least two post-ART PBMC samples were available. This clone has a single count.

The sample was unsorted PBMCs, taken 0.7 years before starting antiretroviral therapy. The chain links TRBV6-4 to TRBJ2-2; 9 bases line up with TRBD1. The clonotype comes from a man between 45 and 60 years old with HIV. The CDR3 DNA sequence: TGTGCCAGCAGCAATACAGGGGGCTACACCGGGGAGCTGTTTTTT. It yields the protein CASSNTGGYTGELFF.